This record covers a single T cell receptor beta chain. Antigen unknown. TCRdb's copy holds only in-frame clones and misses some; the assay was immunoSEQ multiplex PCR. The data show some 78,000 clones, with more than 70% seen just once and 15% to 20% held by the top ten. This specimen belongs to a study of identifying expanded T cells in peripheral blood. Study conclusions and caveats: About 1.3 clones differed between technical replicates, versus about 15 and 19 over time.

During the collection period, no donor immune events like infections were recorded. The CDR3 runs to 14 residues. V lost 4 bases to trimming and J lost 2 bases, with 10 bases between them. The germline CDR1 and CDR2 sequences are SGHRS and YFSETQ. The V gene is TRBV5-1, the J gene TRBJ1-3; the D is unclear. The material sequenced was blood. The receptor's source is a person aged 18 to 75 in good health. The CDR3 nucleotides read TGCGCCAGCAGCCCAGGTACCGCTGGAAACACCATATATTTT. Its protein product is CASSPGTAGNTIYF.